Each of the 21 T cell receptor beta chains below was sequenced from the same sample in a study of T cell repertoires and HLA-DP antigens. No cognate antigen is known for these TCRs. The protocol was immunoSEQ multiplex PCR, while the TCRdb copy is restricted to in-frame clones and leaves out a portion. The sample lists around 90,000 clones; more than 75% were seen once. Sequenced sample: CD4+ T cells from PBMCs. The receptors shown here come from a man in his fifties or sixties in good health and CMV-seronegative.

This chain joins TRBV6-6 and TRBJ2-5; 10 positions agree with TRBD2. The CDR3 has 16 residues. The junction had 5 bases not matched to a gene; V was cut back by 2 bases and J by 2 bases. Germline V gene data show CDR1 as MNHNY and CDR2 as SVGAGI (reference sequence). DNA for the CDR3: TGTGCCAGCAGTTACCCCGAGCGGGGGGGTCAAGAGACCCAGTACTTC. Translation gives CASSYPERGGQETQYF.

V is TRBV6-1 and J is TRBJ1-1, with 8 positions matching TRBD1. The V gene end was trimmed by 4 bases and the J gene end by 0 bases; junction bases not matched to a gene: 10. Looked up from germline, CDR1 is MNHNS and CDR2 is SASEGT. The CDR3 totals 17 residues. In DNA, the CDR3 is TGTGCCAGCAGTGTGAACCCCAGACAGGGGTTGAACACTGAAGCTTTCTTT. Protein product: CASSVNPRQGLNTEAFF.

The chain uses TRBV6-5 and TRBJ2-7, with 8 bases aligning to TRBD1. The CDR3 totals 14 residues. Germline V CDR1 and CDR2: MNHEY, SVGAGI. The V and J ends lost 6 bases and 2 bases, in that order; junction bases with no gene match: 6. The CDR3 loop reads CASRGQELTYEQYF. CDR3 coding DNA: TGTGCCAGCAGGGGACAGGAACTAACCTACGAGCAGTACTTC.

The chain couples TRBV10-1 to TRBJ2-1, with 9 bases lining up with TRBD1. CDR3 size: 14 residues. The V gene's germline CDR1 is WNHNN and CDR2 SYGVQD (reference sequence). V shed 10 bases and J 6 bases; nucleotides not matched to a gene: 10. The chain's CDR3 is CATRPGQGINEQFF. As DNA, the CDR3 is TGCGCCACCCGACCGGGACAGGGAATCAATGAGCAGTTCTTC.

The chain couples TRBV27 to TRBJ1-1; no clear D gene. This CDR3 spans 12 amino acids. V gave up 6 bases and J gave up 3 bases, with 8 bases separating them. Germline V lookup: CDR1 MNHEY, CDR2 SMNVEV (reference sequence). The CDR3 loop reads CASRRTHTEAFF. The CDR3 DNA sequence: TGTGCCAGCAGGAGAACGCACACTGAAGCTTTCTTT.

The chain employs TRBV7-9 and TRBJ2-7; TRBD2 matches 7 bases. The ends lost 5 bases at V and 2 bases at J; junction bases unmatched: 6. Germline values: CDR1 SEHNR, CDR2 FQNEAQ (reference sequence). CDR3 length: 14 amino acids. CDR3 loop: CASSPGGSAYEQYF. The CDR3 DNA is TGTGCCAGCAGCCCTGGCGGGAGTGCCTACGAGCAGTACTTC.

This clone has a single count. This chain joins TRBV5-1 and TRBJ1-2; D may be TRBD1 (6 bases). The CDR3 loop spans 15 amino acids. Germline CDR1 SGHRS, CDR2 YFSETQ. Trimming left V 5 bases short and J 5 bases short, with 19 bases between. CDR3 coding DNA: TGCGCCAGCAGTAACACAGGGCCCGTGGGGTATGGCTACACCTTC. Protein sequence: CASSNTGPVGYGYTF.

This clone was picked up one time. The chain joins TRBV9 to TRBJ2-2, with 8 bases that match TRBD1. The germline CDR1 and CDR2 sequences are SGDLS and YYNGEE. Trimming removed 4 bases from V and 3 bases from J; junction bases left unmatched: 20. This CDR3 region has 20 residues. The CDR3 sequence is CASSRMSRPWTGIHTGELFF. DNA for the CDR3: TGTGCCAGCAGCCGAATGAGTCGTCCTTGGACAGGGATCCACACCGGGGAGCTGTTTTTT.

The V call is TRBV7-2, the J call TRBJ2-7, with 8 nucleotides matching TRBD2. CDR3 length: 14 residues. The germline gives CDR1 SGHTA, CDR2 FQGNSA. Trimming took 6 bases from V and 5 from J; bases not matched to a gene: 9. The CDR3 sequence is CASRQERGRDEQYF. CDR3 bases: TGTGCCAGCAGGCAAGAGCGGGGGAGGGACGAGCAGTACTTC.

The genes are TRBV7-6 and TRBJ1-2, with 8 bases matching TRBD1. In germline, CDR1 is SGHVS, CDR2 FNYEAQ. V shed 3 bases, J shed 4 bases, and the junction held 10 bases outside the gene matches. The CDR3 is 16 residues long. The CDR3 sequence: CASSFMLRDRSYGYTF. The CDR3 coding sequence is TGTGCCAGCAGCTTCATGCTAAGGGACAGGTCCTATGGCTACACCTTC. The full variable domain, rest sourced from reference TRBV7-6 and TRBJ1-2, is GAGVSQSPRYKVTKRGQDVALRCDPISGHVSLYWYRQALGQGPEFLTYFNYEAQQDKSGLPNDRFSAERPEGSISTLTIQRTEQRDSAMYRCASSFMLRDRSYGYTFGSGTRLTVV.

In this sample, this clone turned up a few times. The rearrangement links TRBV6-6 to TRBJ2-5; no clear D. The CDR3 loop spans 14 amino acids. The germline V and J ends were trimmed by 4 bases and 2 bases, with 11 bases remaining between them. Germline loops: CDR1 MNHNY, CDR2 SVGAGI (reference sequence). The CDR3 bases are TGTGCCAGCAGTTCGGGTTTCCTGCAAGAGACCCAGTACTTC. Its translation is CASSSGFLQETQYF.

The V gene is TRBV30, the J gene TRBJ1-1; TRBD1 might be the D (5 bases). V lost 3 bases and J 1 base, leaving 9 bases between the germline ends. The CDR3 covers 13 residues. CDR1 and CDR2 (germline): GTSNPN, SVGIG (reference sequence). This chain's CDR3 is CAWRARANTEAFF. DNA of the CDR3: TGTGCCTGGAGGGCCAGGGCGAACACTGAAGCTTTCTTT. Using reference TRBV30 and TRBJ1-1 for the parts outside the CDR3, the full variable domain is SQTIHQWPATLVQPVGSPLSLECTVEGTSNPNLYWYRQAAGRGLQLLFYSVGIGQISSEVPQNLSASRPQDRQFILSSKKLLLSDSGFYLCAWRARANTEAFFGQGTRLTVV.

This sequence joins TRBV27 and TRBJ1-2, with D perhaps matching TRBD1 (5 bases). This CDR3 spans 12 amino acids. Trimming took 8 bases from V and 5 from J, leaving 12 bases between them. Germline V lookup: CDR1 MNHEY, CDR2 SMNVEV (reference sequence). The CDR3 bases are TGTGCCAGCGGGGGGGAGATTTATGGCTACACCTTC. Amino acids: CASGGEIYGYTF.

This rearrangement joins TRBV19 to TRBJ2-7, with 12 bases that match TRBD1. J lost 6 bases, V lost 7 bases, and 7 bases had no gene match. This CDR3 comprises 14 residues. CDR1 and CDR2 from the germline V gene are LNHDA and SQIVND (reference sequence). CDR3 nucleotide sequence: TGTGCCAGTACTACGGGACAGGGGGCTTCCGAGCAGTACTTC. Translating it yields CASTTGQGASEQYF.

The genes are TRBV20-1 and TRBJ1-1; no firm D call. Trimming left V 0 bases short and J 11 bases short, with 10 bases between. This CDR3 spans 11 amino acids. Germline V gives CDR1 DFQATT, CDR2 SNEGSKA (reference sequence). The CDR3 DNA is TGCAGTGCTAGAGAGGGGAGTAGGGCTTTCTTT. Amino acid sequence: CSAREGSRAFF.

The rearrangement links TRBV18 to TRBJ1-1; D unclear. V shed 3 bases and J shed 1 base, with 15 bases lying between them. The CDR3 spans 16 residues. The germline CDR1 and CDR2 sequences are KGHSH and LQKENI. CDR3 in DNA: TGTGCCAGCTCACCTTCACGGGGATGGGGGAACACTGAAGCTTTCTTT. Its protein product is CASSPSRGWGNTEAFF. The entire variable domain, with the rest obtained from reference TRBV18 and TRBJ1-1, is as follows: NAGVMQNPRHLVRRRGQEARLRCSPMKGHSHVYWYRQLPEEGLKFMVYLQKENIIDESGMPKERFSAEFPKEGPSILRIQQVVRGDSAAYFCASSPSRGWGNTEAFFGQGTRLTVV.

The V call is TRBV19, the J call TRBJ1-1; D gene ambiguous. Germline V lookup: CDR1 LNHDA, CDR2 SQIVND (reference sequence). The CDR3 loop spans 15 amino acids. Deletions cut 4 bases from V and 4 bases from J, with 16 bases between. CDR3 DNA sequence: TGTGCCAGTAGTACTACTGGATTGGGGAGCACTGAAGCTTTCTTT. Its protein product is CASSTTGLGSTEAFF. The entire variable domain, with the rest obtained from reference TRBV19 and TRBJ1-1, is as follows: DGGITQSPKYLFRKEGQNVTLSCEQNLNHDAMYWYRQDPGQGLRLIYYSQIVNDFQKGDIAEGYSVSREKKESFPLTVTSAQKNPTAFYLCASSTTGLGSTEAFFGQGTRLTVV.

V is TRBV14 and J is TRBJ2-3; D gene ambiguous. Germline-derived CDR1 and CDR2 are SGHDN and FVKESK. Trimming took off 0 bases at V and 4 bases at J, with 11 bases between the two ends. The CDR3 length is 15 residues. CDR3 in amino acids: CASSQDKGNSDTQYF. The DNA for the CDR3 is TGTGCCAGCAGCCAAGATAAGGGTAATTCAGATACGCAGTATTTT.

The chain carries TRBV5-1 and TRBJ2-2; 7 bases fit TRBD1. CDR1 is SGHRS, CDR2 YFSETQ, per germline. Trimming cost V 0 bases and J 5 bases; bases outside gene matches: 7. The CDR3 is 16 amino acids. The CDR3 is CASSLGGQERTGELFF. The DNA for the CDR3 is TGCGCCAGCAGCTTGGGCGGACAGGAGCGAACCGGGGAGCTGTTTTTT.

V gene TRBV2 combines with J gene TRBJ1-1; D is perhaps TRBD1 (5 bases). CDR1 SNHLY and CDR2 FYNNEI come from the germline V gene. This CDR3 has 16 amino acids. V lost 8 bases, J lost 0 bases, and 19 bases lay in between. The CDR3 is CASRPRDRHMNTEAFF. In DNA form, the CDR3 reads TGTGCCAGCCGCCCAAGGGACCGACACATGAACACTGAAGCTTTCTTT.

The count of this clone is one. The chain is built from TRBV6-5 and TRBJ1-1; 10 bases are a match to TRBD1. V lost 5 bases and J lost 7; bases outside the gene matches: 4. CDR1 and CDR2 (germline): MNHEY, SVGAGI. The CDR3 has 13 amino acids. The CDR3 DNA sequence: TGTGCCAGCAGTCGGGGACAGGGGAGTGAAGCTTTCTTT. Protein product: CASSRGQGSEAFF.